The 32 T cell receptor beta chains listed next were all sequenced from one sample in a study of identical twins. TCRdb redid the calling of the 5' RACE reads with MiXCR, one entry per CDR3 protein. The sample consists of about 1.7 million distinct CDR3 sequences, roughly a third of them appearing once. The sequenced sample was cord blood. The receptors here all came from a newborn girl in good health.

The chain employs TRBV3-1 and TRBJ2-1; TRBD2 is a possible D gene (5 bases). V lost 0 bases, J lost 2 bases, and 20 bases lay in between. CDR3 size: 19 residues. Germline values: CDR1 LGHDT, CDR2 YNNKEL (reference sequence). CDR3 sequence (DNA): TGTGCCAGCAGCCAAGATCCCCAGACTTCTAGCCTGGCCTACAATGAGCAGTTCTTC. As protein: CASSQDPQTSSLAYNEQFF.

There are a few counts of this clonotype. V gene TRBV14 combines with J gene TRBJ1-2; D remains unclear. CDR1 is SGHDN and CDR2 is FVKESK in the germline V gene. The CDR3 contains 12 residues. Between the trimmed V and J ends, which lost 1 base and 7 bases, there was a span of 7 bases. This CDR3 reads CASSQVQIGYTF. The CDR3 DNA reads TGTGCCAGCAGCCAAGTCCAGATTGGCTACACCTTC.

This clonotype appeared many times. The chain is built from TRBV28 and TRBJ2-3; TRBD2 matches at 9 bases. V trimming: 4 bases; J trimming: 3 bases; junction bases outside the gene matches: 5. The germline gives CDR1 MDHEN, CDR2 SYDVKM. This CDR3 has 15 residues. DNA of the CDR3: TGTGCCAGCAGTTCCATAGCGGGAGAGACAGATACGCAGTATTTT. Translated: CASSSIAGETDTQYF.

This clonotype was counted many times. This chain links TRBV29-1 with TRBJ2-1; D is ambiguous. This CDR3 spans 11 amino acids. The V end was cut by 4 bases, the J end by 5 bases, with 6 bases between. Germline loops: CDR1 SQVTM, CDR2 ANQGSEA. The CDR3 region has the DNA TGCAGCGTTGGAGGACACAATGAGCAGTTCTTC. It yields the protein CSVGGHNEQFF.

A few counts support this clonotype. The chain employs TRBV11-2 and TRBJ2-3; D possibly corresponds to TRBD2 (6 bases). This CDR3 is 16 amino acids long. CDR1 and CDR2 (germline): SGHAT, FQNNGV. Trimming removed 5 bases from V and 1 base from J, with 16 bases in between. Written as DNA, the CDR3 is TGTGCCAGCAGCGTATTCCGGGGGTCTCGCACAGATACGCAGTATTTT. Translating it yields CASSVFRGSRTDTQYF.

This sequence joins TRBV9 and TRBJ2-1; 7 nucleotides agree with TRBD2. The ends lost 4 bases at V and 4 bases at J; junction bases unmatched: 17. Germline lookup yields CDR1 SGDLS and CDR2 YYNGEE. This CDR3 is built from 18 residues. The CDR3 sequence is CASSPVAGRGKTYNEQFF. CDR3 bases: TGTGCCAGCAGCCCCGTAGCTGGGCGGGGGAAAACGTACAATGAGCAGTTCTTC.

This rearrangement joins TRBV3-1 to TRBJ2-4; D possibly matches TRBD1 or TRBD2 (5 bases each). Germline V gene lookup returns CDR1 LGHDT and CDR2 YNNKEL (reference sequence). V shed 8 bases and J shed 2 bases, with 16 bases lying between them. The CDR3 spans 15 residues. CDR3 bases: TGTGCCAGCTCTCCCATCCGGGGACCCAAAAACATTCAGTACTTC. Translating gives CASSPIRGPKNIQYF.

This clonotype was picked up a small number of times. The J gene is TRBJ1-1, the V gene TRBV5-1; 7 nucleotides line up with TRBD1. This CDR3 has 15 amino acids. J lost 5 bases, V lost 7 bases, and 14 bases had no gene match. Per the germline V gene, CDR1 is SGHRS and CDR2 is YFSETQ. The CDR3 DNA follows: TGCGCCAGCCGTAGGAGGGGGCCCAGTGATACTGAAGCTTTCTTT. Its protein product is CASRRRGPSDTEAFF.

This clonotype occurred a few times. The gene calls are TRBV2 and TRBJ2-7, with TRBD2 as a possible D gene (5 bases). The J call may be faulty, since TRBJ2-5 better matches the DNA end. The CDR3 has 12 residues. Germline-derived CDR1 and CDR2 are SNHLY and FYNNEI. Written as DNA, the CDR3 is TGTGCCAGCACCCGAGGGCAGGAGACCCAGTACTTC. Its translation: CASTRGQETQYF.

A few counts support this clonotype. V is TRBV7-2 and J is TRBJ1-6; D call uncertain. The CDR3 extends over 11 amino acids. Germline loops: CDR1 SGHTA, CDR2 FQGNSA. Trimming took 6 bases from V and 4 from J, leaving 1 base between them. CDR3 sequence reads: CASRYNSPLHF. CDR3 sequence (DNA): TGTGCCAGCAGATATAATTCACCCCTCCACTTT. Complete variable domain (other parts from reference TRBV7-2 and TRBJ1-6): GAGVSQSPSNKVTEKGKDVELRCDPISGHTALYWYRQSLGQGLEFLIYFQGNSAPDKSGLPSDRFSAERTGGSVSTLTIQRTQQEDSAVYLCASRYNSPLHFGNGTRLTVT.

The V call is TRBV5-1, the J call TRBJ2-2; D is undetermined. The CDR3 is made up of 16 amino acids. V shed 0 bases and J shed 0 bases, with 9 bases lying between them. Germline V gene lookup returns CDR1 SGHRS and CDR2 YFSETQ. The DNA for the CDR3 is TGCGCCAGCAGCTTGGCCCCGGCCGCGAACACCGGGGAGCTGTTTTTT. Protein product: CASSLAPAANTGELFF.

In its sample, this clonotype was seen a few times. CDR3 amino acids: CASSTSHHRLAGLRETQYF. Written as DNA, the CDR3 is TGTGCCAGCAGCACATCACACCACCGACTAGCGGGATTGAGGGAGACCCAGTACTTC. The gene calls are TRBV12-3 or TRBV12-4 and TRBJ2-5; TRBD2 aligns across 11 bases. J was trimmed by 5 bases and V by 6 bases; bases with no gene match: 20. This CDR3 contains 19 residues.

This clonotype was picked up a small number of times. CDR3 residues: CASSRTGQGNTGELFF. The CDR3 region has the DNA TGTGCCAGCAGCCGTACGGGACAGGGTAACACCGGGGAGCTGTTTTTT. The gene calls are TRBV4-2 and TRBJ2-2; 9 nucleotides agree with TRBD1. V was clipped by 4 bases and J by 2 bases; unmatched bases: 5. This CDR3 has 16 amino acids. The germline V gene has CDR1 LGHNA and CDR2 YNFKEQ.

This chain connects TRBV28 to TRBJ2-7, with a possible D match to TRBD1 (5 bases). This CDR3 spans 12 amino acids. V dropped 8 bases and J dropped 0 bases, with 8 bases sitting between them. Germline values: CDR1 MDHEN, CDR2 SYDVKM. The CDR3 region has the DNA TGTGCCAGCCAGGGTACCTCCTACGAGCAGTACTTC. Its translation: CASQGTSYEQYF.

The rearrangement links TRBV12-3 or TRBV12-4 to TRBJ2-2; D perhaps matches TRBD1 (6 bases). This CDR3 is built from 17 residues. V lost 5 bases and J lost 4, with 20 bases in between. In DNA, the CDR3 is TGTGCCAGCAGTCCCCTCCACAGGGCCCCAGGCACCGGGGAGCTGTTTTTT. This gives the protein CASSPLHRAPGTGELFF.

The V call is TRBV20-1, the J call TRBJ2-7; D may be TRBD1 or TRBD2 (6 bases each). V was shortened by 0 bases and J by 1 base, with 13 bases between the two germline ends. This CDR3 is 15 amino acids long. Germline lookup yields CDR1 DFQATT and CDR2 SNEGSKA (reference sequence). The DNA for the CDR3 is TGCAGTGCTAGAGACGGGGGCGCCCCGTCCTACGAGCAGTACTTC. It encodes CSARDGGAPSYEQYF.

The J gene is TRBJ2-7, the V gene TRBV10-1; 8 nucleotides line up with TRBD1. V was pared by 4 bases and J by 7 bases, with 6 bases of the junction left unmatched. Germline V gene lookup returns CDR1 WNHNN and CDR2 SYGVQD (reference sequence). The CDR3 is 13 amino acids. The CDR3 sequence: CASSADRGGEQYF. The CDR3 bases are TGCGCCAGCAGTGCCGACAGGGGCGGAGAGCAGTACTTC.

This clonotype has at least ten counts. V gene TRBV28 combines with J gene TRBJ2-3, with 8 bases fitting TRBD1. Germline values: CDR1 MDHEN, CDR2 SYDVKM. Unmatched junction bases numbered 3, after V lost 6 bases and J lost 1 base. The CDR3 sequence is 14 residues long. This CDR3 reads CASSAGQGTDTQYF. CDR3 DNA sequence: TGTGCCAGCAGCGCGGGACAGGGCACAGATACGCAGTATTTT.

As concerns this clonotype: This is likely a read error, given that the CDR3 carries no conserved phenylalanine or tryptophan at its end. The V gene is TRBV5-1, the J gene TRBJ2-7, with unresolved D. Trimming left V 4 bases short and J 6 bases short, with 11 bases between. The CDR3 length is 12 residues. Germline assignment: CDR1 SGHRS and CDR2 YFSETQ. CDR3 region: CASSRTSAEQYY. CDR3 DNA sequence: TGCGCCAGCAGCAGGACGTCTGCCGAGCAGTACTAC.

The chain joins TRBV12-3 or TRBV12-4 to TRBJ2-7, with a weak D call TRBD2 (5 bases). With 4 bases removed from V and 7 bases from J, the gap between germline ends came to 20 bases. CDR3 length: 15 amino acids. The CDR3: CASSSHLAILGEQYF. CDR3 nucleotide sequence: TGTGCCAGCAGTTCCCACCTAGCTATATTGGGTGAGCAGTACTTC.

This clonotype turned up a few times. This chain connects TRBV29-1 to TRBJ2-3; D not resolved. Germline values: CDR1 SQVTM, CDR2 ANQGSEA. This CDR3 has 15 residues. Trimming took 7 bases from V and 2 from J, leaving 19 bases between them. CDR3 amino acids: CSALLPRRHTDTQYF. The CDR3 DNA reads TGCAGCGCTCTCCTTCCCCGCCGACACACAGATACGCAGTATTTT.

In its sample, this clonotype was seen a few times. This chain connects TRBV6-5 to TRBJ2-1; maybe TRBD2 (6 bases). There are 16 residues in the CDR3. In germline, CDR1 is MNHEY, CDR2 SVGAGI. V lost 6 bases, J lost 4 bases, and 19 bases lay in between. As DNA, the CDR3 is TGTGCCAGCAGCGCCACCGGGACTCGAAGGTACAATGAGCAGTTCTTC. Protein product: CASSATGTRRYNEQFF.

This clonotype came up a few times. J is TRBJ2-1 and V is TRBV5-1, with 8 bases fitting TRBD1. The CDR3 covers 17 residues. V shed 1 base, J shed 7 bases, and the junction held 13 bases outside the gene matches. CDR1 SGHRS and CDR2 YFSETQ come from the germline V gene. CDR3 bases: TGCGCCAGCAGCTTGAGACAGGGGAGTCTCTTCGTGAATGAGCAGTTCTTC. Translated: CASSLRQGSLFVNEQFF.

This sequence joins TRBV9 and TRBJ2-1; D remains unclear. Per germline, CDR1 SGDLS and CDR2 YYNGEE. This CDR3 spans 16 amino acids. Trimming shortened V by 0 bases and J by 0 bases, and 10 bases separated the two germline ends. The chain's CDR3 is CASSVGSSSSYNEQFF. The CDR3 nucleotides read TGTGCCAGCAGCGTAGGAAGTTCAAGCTCCTACAATGAGCAGTTCTTC.

This chain joins TRBV10-3 and TRBJ1-4, with a weak D call TRBD1 (5 bases). Germline CDR1 and CDR2: ENHRY and SYGVKD. The CDR3 is 13 amino acids. Trimming took off 11 bases at V and 6 bases at J, with 16 bases between the two ends. CDR3 in amino acids: CAASPDTDEKLFF. The CDR3 DNA reads TGTGCCGCGAGCCCGGACACTGATGAAAAACTGTTTTTT.

The rearrangement links TRBV6-2 or TRBV6-3 to TRBJ2-1; unclear D gene. CDR3 length: 13 amino acids. The V gene lost 7 bases and the J gene lost 5 bases, with 12 bases spanning the gap. From germline, CDR1 is MNHEY and CDR2 SVGEGT. The CDR3 loop is CASKTTFNNEQFF. CDR3 DNA: TGTGCCAGCAAAACGACTTTTAACAATGAGCAGTTCTTC.

The chain links TRBV3-1 to TRBJ2-3; the match to TRBD2 covers 10 bases. The CDR3 has 16 amino acids. Trimming cost V 2 bases and J 5 bases; bases outside gene matches: 7. In germline, CDR1 is LGHDT, CDR2 YNNKEL (reference sequence). The CDR3 is CASSQMSGGAGDTQYF. CDR3 nucleotide sequence: TGTGCCAGCAGCCAAATGAGCGGGGGGGCCGGAGATACGCAGTATTTT.

This chain links TRBV6-5 with TRBJ1-5; D is possibly TRBD1 (6 bases). Germline CDR1 reads MNHEY; CDR2 reads SVGAGI. CDR3 size: 15 residues. Trimming shortened V by 2 bases and J by 2 bases, and 10 bases separated the two germline ends. The CDR3 spells CASSYKGGGNQPQHF. CDR3 nucleotide sequence: TGTGCCAGCAGTTACAAAGGGGGTGGCAATCAGCCCCAGCATTTT.

This chain links TRBV20-1 with TRBJ2-7, with D possibly being TRBD1 or TRBD2 (5 bases each). V lost 0 bases, J lost 0 bases, and 12 bases lay in between. This CDR3 has 15 amino acids. Germline CDR1 reads DFQATT; CDR2 reads SNEGSKA (reference sequence). Written as DNA, the CDR3 is TGCAGTGCTAGAGATGCACGGGGCCGCTCCTACGAGCAGTACTTC. Translation gives CSARDARGRSYEQYF.

CDR3 coding DNA: TGTGCCAGCAGCAGGACGGCTTATGATCCCCAGCATTTT. It yields the protein CASSRTAYDPQHF. The genes are TRBV7-8 and TRBJ1-5; D gene ambiguous. The CDR3 runs 13 residues. Trimming removed 5 bases at V and 10 bases at J, with 15 bases between. Germline CDR1 reads SGHVS; CDR2 reads FQNEAQ.

V gene TRBV20-1 combines with J gene TRBJ2-7; D is possibly TRBD1 (5 bases). V dropped 2 bases and J dropped 2 bases, with 16 bases sitting between them. The CDR3 covers 15 residues. CDR1 and CDR2 (germline): DFQATT, SNEGSKA (reference sequence). The DNA for the CDR3 is TGCAGTGCTAGAAGACCCCAGGGCAGGGCCTACGAGCAGTACTTC. This codes for CSARRPQGRAYEQYF.

This clonotype has just a few counts. Mismatch with germline at one junction end may stem from a read error. The rearrangement joins TRBV7-7 to TRBJ2-7, with a weak D call TRBD1 (5 bases). The CDR3 extends over 15 amino acids. Germline V gives CDR1 SSHAT, CDR2 FNYEAQ (reference sequence). The CDR3 loop is CASSQKPGLAYEQYF. For the CDR3, the DNA is TGTGCTAGCAGCCAAAAACCAGGGTTGGCCTACGAGCAGTACTTC.